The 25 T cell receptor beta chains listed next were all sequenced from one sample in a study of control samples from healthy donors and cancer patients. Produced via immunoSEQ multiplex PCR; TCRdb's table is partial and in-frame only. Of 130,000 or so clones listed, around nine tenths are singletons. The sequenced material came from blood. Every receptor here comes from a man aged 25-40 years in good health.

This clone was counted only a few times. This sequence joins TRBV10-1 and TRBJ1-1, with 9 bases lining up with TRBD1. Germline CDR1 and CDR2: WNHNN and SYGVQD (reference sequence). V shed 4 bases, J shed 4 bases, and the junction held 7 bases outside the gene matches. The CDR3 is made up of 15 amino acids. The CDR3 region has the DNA TGCGCCAGCAGTGCAGACAGGGGGGTATCCACTGAAGCTTTCTTT. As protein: CASSADRGVSTEAFF.

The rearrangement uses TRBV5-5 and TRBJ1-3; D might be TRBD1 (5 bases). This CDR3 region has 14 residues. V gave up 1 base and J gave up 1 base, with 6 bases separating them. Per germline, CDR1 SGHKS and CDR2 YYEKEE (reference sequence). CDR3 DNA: TGTGCCAGCAGCTTGACAGGTTCTGGAAACACCATATATTTT. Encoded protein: CASSLTGSGNTIYF.

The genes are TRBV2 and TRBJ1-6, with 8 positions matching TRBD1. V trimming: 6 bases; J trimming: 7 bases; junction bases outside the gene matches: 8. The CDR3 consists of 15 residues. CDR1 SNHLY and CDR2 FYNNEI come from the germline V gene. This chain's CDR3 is CASSSGTGPNSPLHF. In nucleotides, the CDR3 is TGTGCCAGCAGCTCCGGGACAGGCCCAAATTCACCCCTCCACTTT.

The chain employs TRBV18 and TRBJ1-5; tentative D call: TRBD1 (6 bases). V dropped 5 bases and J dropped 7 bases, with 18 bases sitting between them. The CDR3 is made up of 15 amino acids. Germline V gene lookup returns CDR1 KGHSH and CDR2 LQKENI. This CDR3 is CASSALAGAKQPQHF. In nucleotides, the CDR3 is TGTGCCAGCTCAGCGCTGGCGGGGGCGAAGCAGCCCCAGCATTTT.

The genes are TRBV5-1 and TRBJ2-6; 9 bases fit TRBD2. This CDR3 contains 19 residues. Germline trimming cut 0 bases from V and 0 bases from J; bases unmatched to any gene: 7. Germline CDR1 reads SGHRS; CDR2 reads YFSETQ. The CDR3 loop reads CASSLAASGAASGANVLTF. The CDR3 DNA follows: TGCGCCAGCAGCTTGGCGGCTAGCGGGGCCGCCTCTGGGGCCAACGTCCTGACTTTC.

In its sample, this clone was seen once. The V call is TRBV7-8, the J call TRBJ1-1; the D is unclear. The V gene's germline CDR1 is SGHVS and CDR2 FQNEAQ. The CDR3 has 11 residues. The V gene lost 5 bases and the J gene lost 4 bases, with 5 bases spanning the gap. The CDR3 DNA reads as TGTGCCAGCAGCACGTCCACTGAAGCTTTCTTT. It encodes CASSTSTEAFF.

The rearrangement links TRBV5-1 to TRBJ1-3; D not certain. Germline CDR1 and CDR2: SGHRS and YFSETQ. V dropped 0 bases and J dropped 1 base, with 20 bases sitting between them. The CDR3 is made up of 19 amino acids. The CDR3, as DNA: TGCGCCAGCAGCTTGGCTAATCGCTGGGGAGAGACTTCTGGAAACACCATATATTTT. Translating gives CASSLANRWGETSGNTIYF. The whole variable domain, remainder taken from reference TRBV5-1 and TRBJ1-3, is KAGVTQTPRYLIKTRGQQVTLSCSPISGHRSVSWYQQTPGQGLQFLFEYFSETQRNKGNFPGRFSGRQFSNSRSEMNVSTLELGDSALYLCASSLANRWGETSGNTIYFGEGSWLTVV.

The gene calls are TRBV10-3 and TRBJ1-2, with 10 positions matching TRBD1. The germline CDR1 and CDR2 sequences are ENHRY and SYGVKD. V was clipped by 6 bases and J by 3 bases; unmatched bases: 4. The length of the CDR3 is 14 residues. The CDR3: CAISSGQGHYGYTF. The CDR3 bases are TGTGCCATCAGCTCGGGACAGGGGCACTATGGCTACACCTTC.

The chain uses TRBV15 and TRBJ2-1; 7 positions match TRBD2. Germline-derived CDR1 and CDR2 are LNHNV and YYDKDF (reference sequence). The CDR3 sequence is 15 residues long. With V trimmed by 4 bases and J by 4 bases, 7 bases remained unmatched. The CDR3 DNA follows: TGTGCCACCAGCAACCCCCGGGACTATTACAATGAGCAGTTCTTC. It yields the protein CATSNPRDYYNEQFF. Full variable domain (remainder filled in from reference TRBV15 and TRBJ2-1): DAMVIQNPRYQVTQFGKPVTLSCSQTLNHNVMYWYQQKSSQAPKLLFHYYDKDFNNEADTPDNFQSRRPNTSFCFLDIRSPGLGDTAMYLCATSNPRDYYNEQFFGPGTRLTVL.

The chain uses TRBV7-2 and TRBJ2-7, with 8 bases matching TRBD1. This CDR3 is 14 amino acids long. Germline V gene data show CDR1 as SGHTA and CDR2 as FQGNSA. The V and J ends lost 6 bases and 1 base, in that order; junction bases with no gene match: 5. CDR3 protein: CASSRDRYSYEQYF. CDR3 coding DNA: TGTGCCAGCAGTCGGGACAGGTATTCCTACGAGCAGTACTTC.

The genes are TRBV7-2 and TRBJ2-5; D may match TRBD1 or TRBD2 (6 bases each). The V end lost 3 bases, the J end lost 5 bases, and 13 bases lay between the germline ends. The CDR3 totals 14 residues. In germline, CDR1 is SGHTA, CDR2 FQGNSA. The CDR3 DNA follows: TGTGCCAGCAGCTTGATGGGGGGCGGCGAGACCCAGTACTTC. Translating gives CASSLMGGGETQYF.

The CDR3 sequence: CASSPTLGVDEQYV. Written as DNA, the CDR3 is TGCGCCAGCAGCCCCACCTTAGGGGTTGACGAGCAGTACGTC. The chain joins TRBV5-1 to TRBJ2-7, with D perhaps matching TRBD1 (5 bases). The CDR3 is 14 amino acids. Germline CDR1 reads SGHRS; CDR2 reads YFSETQ. V was trimmed by 4 bases and J by 5 bases, leaving 16 bases between them.

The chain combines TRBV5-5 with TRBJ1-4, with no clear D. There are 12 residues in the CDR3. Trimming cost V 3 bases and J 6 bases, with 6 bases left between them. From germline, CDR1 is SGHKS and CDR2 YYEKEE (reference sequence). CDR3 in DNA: TGTGCCAGCAGCTGGAGAGATGAAAAACTGTTTTTT. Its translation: CASSWRDEKLFF.

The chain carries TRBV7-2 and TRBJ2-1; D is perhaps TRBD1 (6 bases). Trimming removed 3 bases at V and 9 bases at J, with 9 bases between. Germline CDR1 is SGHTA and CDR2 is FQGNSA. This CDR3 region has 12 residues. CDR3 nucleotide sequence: TGTGCCAGCAGCTTCAGGGGTGGTGAGCAGTTCTTC. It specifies CASSFRGGEQFF.

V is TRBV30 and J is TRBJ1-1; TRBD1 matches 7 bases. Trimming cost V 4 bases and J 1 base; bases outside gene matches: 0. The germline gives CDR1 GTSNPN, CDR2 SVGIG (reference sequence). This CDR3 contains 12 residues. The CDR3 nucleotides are TGTGCCTGGAACAGGGGGAACACTGAAGCTTTCTTT. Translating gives CAWNRGNTEAFF.

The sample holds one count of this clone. CDR3 loop: CASSETPDRIRAKNIQYF. The CDR3 DNA sequence: TGTGCCAGCAGTGAGACGCCGGACAGGATTAGAGCCAAAAACATTCAGTACTTC. The genes are TRBV2 and TRBJ2-4; 7 bases are a match to TRBD1. V lost 3 bases to trimming and J lost 0 bases; unmatched junction nucleotides: 11. The CDR3 contains 18 residues. Germline V CDR1 and CDR2: SNHLY, FYNNEI.

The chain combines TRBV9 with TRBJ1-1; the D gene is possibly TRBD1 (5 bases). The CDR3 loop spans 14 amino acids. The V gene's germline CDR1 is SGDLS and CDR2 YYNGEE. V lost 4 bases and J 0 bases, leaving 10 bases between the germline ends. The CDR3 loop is CASSLGEVNTEAFF. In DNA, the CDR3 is TGTGCCAGCAGCCTAGGGGAGGTGAACACTGAAGCTTTCTTT. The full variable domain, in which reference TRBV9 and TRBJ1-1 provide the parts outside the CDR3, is DSGVTQTPKHLITATGQRVTLRCSPRSGDLSVYWYQQSLDQGLQFLIQYYNGEERAKGNILERFSAQQFPDLHSELNLSSLELGDSALYFCASSLGEVNTEAFFGQGTRLTVV.

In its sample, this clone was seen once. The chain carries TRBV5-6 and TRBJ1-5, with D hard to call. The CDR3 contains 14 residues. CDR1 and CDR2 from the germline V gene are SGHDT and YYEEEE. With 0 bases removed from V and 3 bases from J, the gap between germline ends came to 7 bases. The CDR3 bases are TGTGCCAGCAGCTTGGGGCAGGCCAATCAGCCCCAGCATTTT. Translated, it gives CASSLGQANQPQHF.

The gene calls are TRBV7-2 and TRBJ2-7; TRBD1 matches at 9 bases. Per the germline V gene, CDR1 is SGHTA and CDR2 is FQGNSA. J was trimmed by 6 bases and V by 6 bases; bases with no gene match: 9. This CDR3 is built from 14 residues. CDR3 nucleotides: TGTGCCAGCAGGACACAGGGGGCGGCGAGCGAGCAGTACTTC. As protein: CASRTQGAASEQYF.

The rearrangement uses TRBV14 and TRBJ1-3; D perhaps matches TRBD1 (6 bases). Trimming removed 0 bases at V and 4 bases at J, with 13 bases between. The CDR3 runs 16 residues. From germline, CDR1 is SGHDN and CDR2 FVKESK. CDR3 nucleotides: TGTGCCAGCAGCCAAGAGAGGGGGTCCCCCGGAAACACCATATATTTT. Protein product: CASSQERGSPGNTIYF.

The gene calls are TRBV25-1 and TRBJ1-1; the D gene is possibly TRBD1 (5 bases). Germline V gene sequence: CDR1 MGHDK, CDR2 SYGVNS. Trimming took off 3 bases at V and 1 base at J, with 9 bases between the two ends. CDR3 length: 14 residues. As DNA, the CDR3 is TGTGCCAGCAGTGAGCAGGGCAGGAACACTGAAGCTTTCTTT. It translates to CASSEQGRNTEAFF.

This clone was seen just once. The CDR3 here is CASSPGRGQRSYNEQFF. The CDR3 coding sequence is TGTGCCAGCAGCCCCGGACGAGGGCAAAGGTCCTACAATGAGCAGTTCTTC. The V gene is TRBV9, the J gene TRBJ2-1, with D tentatively TRBD2 (5 bases). CDR3 length: 17 amino acids. V was pared by 4 bases and J by 1 base, with 18 bases between. The germline V gene has CDR1 SGDLS and CDR2 YYNGEE.

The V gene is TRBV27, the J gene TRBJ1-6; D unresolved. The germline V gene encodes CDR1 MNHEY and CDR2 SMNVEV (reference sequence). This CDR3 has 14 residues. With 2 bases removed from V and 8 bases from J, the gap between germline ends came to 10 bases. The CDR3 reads CASSLKPDHSPLHF. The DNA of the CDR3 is TGTGCCAGCAGTTTAAAACCCGATCATTCACCCCTCCACTTT.

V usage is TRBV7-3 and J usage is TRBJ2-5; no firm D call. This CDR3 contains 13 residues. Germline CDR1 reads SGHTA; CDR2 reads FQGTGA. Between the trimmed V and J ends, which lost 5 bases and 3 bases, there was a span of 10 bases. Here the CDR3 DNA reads TGTGCCAGCAGCGAGAGCTCTAAAGAGACCCAGTACTTC. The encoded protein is CASSESSKETQYF.

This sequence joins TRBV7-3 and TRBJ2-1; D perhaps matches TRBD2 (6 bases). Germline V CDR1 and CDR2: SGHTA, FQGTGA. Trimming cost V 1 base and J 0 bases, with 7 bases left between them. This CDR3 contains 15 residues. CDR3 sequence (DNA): TGTGCCAGCAGCTTAATGGGGGGCTCCTACAATGAGCAGTTCTTC. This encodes CASSLMGGSYNEQFF.